This T cell receptor (beta chain) was recorded in a study of cytomegalovirus exposure and HLA in healthy donors. Study-wide findings and caveats: Sequencing probably produced one cluster of sequence variants that were highly shared. Later analysis identified about 15,000 TCR beta sequences associated with HLA alleles, using a false discovery rate threshold of 0.05.

The PCR was carried out with 60 Vbeta primers and 13 Jbeta primers. Sequenced by immunoSEQ multiplex PCR; TCRdb stores in-frame clones only, minus some. Of more than 150,000 clones in the sample, about three quarters are singletons; the top ten hold around 7%. This clone was counted between two and nine times. Its antigen remains unidentified. The TCR comes from a middle-aged woman in good health and CMV-seropositive. Sequencing was carried out using PBMCs.

The CDR3: CASSSGLAGTNEQFF. The CDR3 nucleotides read TGTGCCAGCAGCTCGGGACTAGCGGGGACCAATGAGCAGTTCTTC. The V call is TRBV5-4, the J call TRBJ2-1; TRBD2 matches at 13 bases. Germline V gene lookup returns CDR1 SGHNT and CDR2 YYREEE (reference sequence). With V trimmed by 3 bases and J by 6 bases, 3 bases remained unmatched. This CDR3 has 15 residues.